One and the same sample provided the 8 T cell receptor beta chains below, sequenced in a study of breast tumors, draining lymph nodes, adjacent tissues. One entry per CDR3 protein, called by TCRdb with MiXCR from the multiplex PCR reads. The sample records around 12,000 distinct CDR3 sequences, roughly 72% being singletons. Sequenced sample: tumor-adjacent breast tissue. These TCRs come from a female donor with breast cancer. Some clones in this sample may be carry-over from other donors' samples.

CDR3 residues: CASSWRGGQETQYF. DNA for the CDR3: TGTGCCAGCAGTTGGAGGGGCGGCCAAGAGACCCAGTACTTC. The chain combines TRBV6-5 with TRBJ2-5; a possible D gene is TRBD2 (6 bases). The CDR3 has 14 amino acids. Deletions cut 4 bases from V and 1 base from J, with 10 bases between. Germline assignment: CDR1 MNHEY and CDR2 SVGAGI.

The CDR3 sequence is CAWTMGLAGGGDTQYF. The DNA of the CDR3 is TGTGCCTGGACTATGGGACTAGCGGGAGGAGGAGATACGCAGTATTTT. The V and J genes are TRBV30 and TRBJ2-3, with 15 bases lining up with TRBD2. The CDR3 sequence is 16 residues long. CDR1 is GTSNPN and CDR2 is SVGIG in the germline V gene (reference sequence). V was pared by 4 bases and J by 5 bases, with 7 bases of the junction left unmatched.

The J gene is TRBJ2-1, the V gene TRBV20-1; D is unclear. The CDR3 loop spans 13 amino acids. Germline V gene lookup returns CDR1 DFQATT and CDR2 SNEGSKA (reference sequence). Trimming cost V 3 bases and J 8 bases, with 14 bases left between them. Here the CDR3 reads CSARMDPIDEQFF. Written as DNA, the CDR3 is TGCAGTGCTAGGATGGACCCCATCGATGAGCAGTTCTTC.

In its sample, this clonotype was seen once. The V and J genes are TRBV20-1 and TRBJ2-3; D call uncertain. V was cut by 6 bases and J by 1 base, with 11 bases left in between. Germline V lookup: CDR1 DFQATT, CDR2 SNEGSKA (reference sequence). The CDR3 totals 13 residues. CDR3 sequence reads: CSARRIGTDTQYF. The CDR3 DNA reads TGCAGTGCACGCCGGATCGGCACAGATACGCAGTATTTT.

The chain has TRBV30 and TRBJ2-7; D is undetermined. This CDR3 contains 13 residues. Germline assignment: CDR1 GTSNPN and CDR2 SVGIG (reference sequence). Trimming stripped 0 bases from V and 3 bases from J, with 9 bases between. CDR3 amino acids: CAWSVGANYEQYF. The CDR3 DNA is TGTGCCTGGAGTGTTGGAGCAAACTACGAGCAGTACTTC.

This chain joins TRBV28 and TRBJ2-1; 7 nucleotides agree with TRBD2. This CDR3 region has 13 residues. V gave up 4 bases and J gave up 9 bases; unmatched junction bases: 6. CDR1 is MDHEN and CDR2 is SYDVKM in the germline V gene. The CDR3 loop is CASSWGEGVEQFF. CDR3 coding DNA: TGTGCCAGCAGTTGGGGGGAGGGCGTTGAGCAGTTCTTC.

V is TRBV20-1 and J is TRBJ2-7, with a tentative D call TRBD1 (6 bases). Germline V gene data show CDR1 as DFQATT and CDR2 as SNEGSKA (reference sequence). CDR3 length: 14 residues. Trimming took off 4 bases at V and 6 bases at J, with 19 bases between the two ends. CDR3 sequence: CSAMTTGQGAEQYF. CDR3 nucleotide sequence: TGCAGTGCTATGACAACAGGGCAGGGCGCCGAGCAGTACTTC.

The rearrangement joins TRBV7-6 to TRBJ1-5; a weak D match, TRBD1 (5 bases). The CDR3 is made up of 13 amino acids. The ends were cut back, 5 bases at V and 7 bases at J, with 12 bases in the middle. The germline gives CDR1 SGHVS, CDR2 FNYEAQ. This chain's CDR3 is CASSPSGGQPQHF. CDR3 bases: TGTGCCAGCAGCCCTAGCGGGGGACAGCCCCAGCATTTT.